This is a list of T cell receptor beta chains from one sample in a study of blood T cell repertoires in COVID-19. Repertoires were generated with immunoSEQ multiplex PCR, while TCRdb's copy carries only in-frame clones and drops some. This table holds roughly 87,000 clones, roughly nine tenths found once. Sequenced input: peripheral blood. The receptors derive from an elderly woman with active COVID-19. The CDR3 runs from the conserved cysteine through the conserved F or W. The D gene is left open where the match is weak. Expanded clones are given a class, and other clones once, few, many or no size at all.

d_gene,abundance,v_gene,j_gene,CDR3aa,CDR3nt
TRBD2,-,TRBV6-2/TRBV6-3,TRBJ2-5,CASSTPGLADKETQYF,TGTGCCAGCAGTACTCCGGGACTAGCGGACAAAGAGACCCAGTACTTC
TRBD2,-,TRBV6-2/TRBV6-3,TRBJ2-3,CASSRLAGGSQQYF,TGTGCCAGCAGTAGACTAGCGGGAGGGTCCCAGCAGTATTTT
TRBD1,-,TRBV2,TRBJ1-6,CASAPPTGSNSPLHF,TGTGCCAGCGCCCCCCCGACAGGGTCTAATTCACCCCTCCACTTT
TRBD1,-,TRBV19,TRBJ1-4,CASSYPGQNEKLFF,TGTGCCAGTAGTTACCCGGGACAGAATGAAAAACTGTTTTTT
-,few,TRBV19,TRBJ2-7,CASSPHTPTAAAGQYF,TGTGCCAGTAGTCCCCATACCCCGACCGCGGCCGCGGGGCAGTACTTC
TRBD2,-,TRBV28,TRBJ2-1,CASRQSGSSLRNEQFF,TGTGCCAGCAGGCAAAGCGGGAGTAGCCTTCGAAATGAGCAGTTCTTC
-,-,TRBV6-5,TRBJ2-3,CASSLVVTTYF,TGTGCCAGCAGCCTAGTCGTAACCACGTATTTT
TRBD2,-,TRBV3-1/TRBV3-2,TRBJ2-2,CASRGKGLGGSGELFF,TGTGCCAGCAGGGGTAAGGGACTAGGTGGTTCCGGGGAGCTGTTTTTT
-,once,TRBV10-3,TRBJ2-3,CAISERGSDTQYF,TGTGCCATCAGTGAAAGGGGGTCAGATACGCAGTATTTT
-,-,TRBV9,TRBJ1-4,CASSKGRPNEKLFF,TGTGCCAGCAGTAAAGGGAGACCTAATGAAAAACTGTTTTTT
TRBD2,-,TRBV3-1/TRBV3-2,TRBJ2-1,CASSQGRVAGGGNEQFF,TGTGCCAGCAGCCAAGGAAGGGTCGCGGGAGGAGGAAATGAGCAGTTCTTC
-,-,TRBV19,TRBJ1-3,CASSGPGNTIYF,TGTGCCAGTAGTGGGCCCGGAAACACCATATATTTT
-,-,TRBV3-1/TRBV3-2,TRBJ2-1,CASSQWRDPYNEQFF,TGTGCCAGCAGCCAATGGCGGGACCCTTACAATGAGCAGTTCTTC
-,-,TRBV19,TRBJ1-1,CASRMRGPMNTEAFF,TGTGCCAGTAGGATGCGGGGCCCCATGAACACTGAAGCTTTCTTT
-,-,TRBV27,TRBJ1-3,CASSPGGRRARNTIYF,TGTGCCAGCAGCCCCGGGGGGAGGAGGGCCAGAAACACCATATATTTT